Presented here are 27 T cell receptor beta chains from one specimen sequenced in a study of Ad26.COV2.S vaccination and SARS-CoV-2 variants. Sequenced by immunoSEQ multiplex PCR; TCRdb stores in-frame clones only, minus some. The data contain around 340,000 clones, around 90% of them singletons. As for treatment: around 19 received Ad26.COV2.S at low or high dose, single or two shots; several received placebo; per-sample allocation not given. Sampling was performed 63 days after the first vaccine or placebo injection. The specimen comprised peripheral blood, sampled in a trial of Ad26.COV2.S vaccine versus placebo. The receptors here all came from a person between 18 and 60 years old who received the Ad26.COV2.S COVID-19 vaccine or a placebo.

The CDR3 sequence is CASSLGLAGGTDTQYF. The CDR3 DNA reads as TGCGCCAGCAGCTTGGGATTAGCGGGAGGTACAGATACGCAGTATTTT. The V call is TRBV5-1, the J call TRBJ2-3; 10 nucleotides match TRBD2. The V gene's germline CDR1 is SGHRS and CDR2 YFSETQ. J lost 3 bases, V lost 0 bases, and 4 bases had no gene match. CDR3 length: 16 residues.

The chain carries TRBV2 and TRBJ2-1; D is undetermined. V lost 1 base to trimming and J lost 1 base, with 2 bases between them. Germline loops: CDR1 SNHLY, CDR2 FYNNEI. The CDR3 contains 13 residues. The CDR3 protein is CASSEGSYNEQFF. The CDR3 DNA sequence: TGTGCCAGCAGTGAAGGGTCCTACAATGAGCAGTTCTTC.

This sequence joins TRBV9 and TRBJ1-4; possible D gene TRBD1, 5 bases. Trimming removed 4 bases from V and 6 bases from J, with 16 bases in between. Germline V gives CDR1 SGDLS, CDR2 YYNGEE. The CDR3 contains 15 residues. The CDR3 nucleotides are TGTGCCAGCAGCCAAGCACAGGACCATGATGAAAAACTGTTTTTT. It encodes CASSQAQDHDEKLFF.

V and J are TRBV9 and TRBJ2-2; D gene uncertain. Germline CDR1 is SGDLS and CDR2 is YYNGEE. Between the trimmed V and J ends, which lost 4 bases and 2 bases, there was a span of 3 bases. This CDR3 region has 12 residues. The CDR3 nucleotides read TGTGCCAGCAGCCCCAACACCGGGGAGCTGTTTTTT. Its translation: CASSPNTGELFF.

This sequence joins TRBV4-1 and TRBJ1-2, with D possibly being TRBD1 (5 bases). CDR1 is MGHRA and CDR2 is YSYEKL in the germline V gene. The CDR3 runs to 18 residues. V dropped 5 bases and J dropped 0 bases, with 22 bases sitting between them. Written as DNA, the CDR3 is TGCGCCAGCAGCTTCGCTCGGTCTGGGGCCTCCTCTAACTATGGCTACACCTTC. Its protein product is CASSFARSGASSNYGYTF.

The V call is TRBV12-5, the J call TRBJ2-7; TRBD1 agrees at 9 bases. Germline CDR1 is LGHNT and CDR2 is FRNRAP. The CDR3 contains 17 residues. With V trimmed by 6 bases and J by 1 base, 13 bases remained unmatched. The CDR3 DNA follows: TGTGCTAGTGGCCTATTCCCGGGACAGGGAATTTCCTACGAGCAGTACTTC. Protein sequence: CASGLFPGQGISYEQYF.

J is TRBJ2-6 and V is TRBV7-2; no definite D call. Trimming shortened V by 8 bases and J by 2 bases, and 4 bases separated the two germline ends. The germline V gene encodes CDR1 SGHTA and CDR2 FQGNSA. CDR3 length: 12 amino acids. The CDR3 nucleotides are TGTGCCAGCTCCGCTGGGGCCAACGTCCTGACTTTC. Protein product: CASSAGANVLTF.

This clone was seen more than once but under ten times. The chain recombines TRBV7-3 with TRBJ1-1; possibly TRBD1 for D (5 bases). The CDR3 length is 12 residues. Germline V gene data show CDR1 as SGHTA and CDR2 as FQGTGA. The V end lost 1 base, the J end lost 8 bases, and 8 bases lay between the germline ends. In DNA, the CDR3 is TGTGCCAGCAGCTTAATGGGGACCGAAGCTTTCTTT. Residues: CASSLMGTEAFF.

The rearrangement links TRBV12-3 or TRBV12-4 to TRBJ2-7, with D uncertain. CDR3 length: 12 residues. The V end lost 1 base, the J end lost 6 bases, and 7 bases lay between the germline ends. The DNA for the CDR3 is TGTGCCAGCAGTTTAGTGGGTACCGAGCAGTACTTC. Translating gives CASSLVGTEQYF.

The CDR3 nucleotides are TGCAGTGCTAGTGTGGGGGTAGGTCAGCCCCAGCATTTT. Translated: CSASVGVGQPQHF. This chain joins TRBV20-1 and TRBJ1-5, with D possibly TRBD1 on 5 matching bases. Looked up from germline, CDR1 is DFQATT and CDR2 is SNEGSKA (reference sequence). The CDR3 sequence is 13 residues long. The V gene lost 3 bases and the J gene lost 6 bases, with 12 bases spanning the gap.

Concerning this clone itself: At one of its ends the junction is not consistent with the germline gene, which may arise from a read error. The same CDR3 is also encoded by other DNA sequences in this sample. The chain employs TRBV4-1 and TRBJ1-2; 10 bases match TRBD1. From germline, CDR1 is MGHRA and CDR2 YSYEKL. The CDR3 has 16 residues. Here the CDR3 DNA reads TGCGCCAGCAGCCAAGGGACAGGGGGAGGAGGCTATGGTTACACCTTC. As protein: CASSQGTGGGGYGYTF.

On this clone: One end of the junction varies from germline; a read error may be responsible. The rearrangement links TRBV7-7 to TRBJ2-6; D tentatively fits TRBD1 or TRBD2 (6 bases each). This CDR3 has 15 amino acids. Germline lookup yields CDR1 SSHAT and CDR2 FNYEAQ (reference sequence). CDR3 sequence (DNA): TGTGCTAGCAGCCCGGGGGCGACAGGGGCCAACGTCCTGACTTTC. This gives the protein CASSPGATGANVLTF.

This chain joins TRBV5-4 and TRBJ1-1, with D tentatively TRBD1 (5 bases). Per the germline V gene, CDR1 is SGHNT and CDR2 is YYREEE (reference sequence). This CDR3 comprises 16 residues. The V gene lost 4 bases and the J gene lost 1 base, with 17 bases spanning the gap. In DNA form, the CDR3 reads TGTGCCAGCAGCGCACCCGGGGCTCGAGGGAACACTGAAGCTTTCTTT. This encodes CASSAPGARGNTEAFF.

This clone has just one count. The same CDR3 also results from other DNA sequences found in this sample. The CDR3 DNA sequence: TGTGCCAGCAGCCTGTCCTACGAGCAGTACTTC. Its translation is CASSLSYEQYF. This chain joins TRBV7-9 and TRBJ2-7; D gene uncertain. This CDR3 has 11 residues. V lost 5 bases and J lost 1, with 3 bases in between. Germline V gene sequence: CDR1 SEHNR, CDR2 FQNEAQ (reference sequence).

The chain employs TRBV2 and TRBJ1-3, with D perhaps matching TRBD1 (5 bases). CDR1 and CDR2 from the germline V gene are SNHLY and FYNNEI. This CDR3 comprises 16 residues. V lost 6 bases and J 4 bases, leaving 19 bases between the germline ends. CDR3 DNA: TGTGCCAGCAGCCAAATCCCCAGGGAAGCAGGAAACACCATATATTTT. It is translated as CASSQIPREAGNTIYF.

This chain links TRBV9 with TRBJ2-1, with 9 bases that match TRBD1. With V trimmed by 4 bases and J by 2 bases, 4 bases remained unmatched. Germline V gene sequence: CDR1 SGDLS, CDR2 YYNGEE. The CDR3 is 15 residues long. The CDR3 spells CASSIRDRAYNEQFF. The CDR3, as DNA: TGTGCCAGCAGCATACGGGACAGGGCCTACAATGAGCAGTTCTTC.

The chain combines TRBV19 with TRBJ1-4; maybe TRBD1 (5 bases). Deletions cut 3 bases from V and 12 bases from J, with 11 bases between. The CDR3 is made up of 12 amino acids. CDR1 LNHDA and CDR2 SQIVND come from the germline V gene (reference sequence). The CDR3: CASSIGTFELFF. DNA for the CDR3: TGTGCCAGTAGTATTGGGACGTTTGAACTGTTTTTT.

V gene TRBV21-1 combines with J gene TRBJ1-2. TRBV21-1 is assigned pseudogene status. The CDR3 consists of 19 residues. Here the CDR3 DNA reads TGTGCCAGCAGCAGCTCAGACAGGGAAAATCGGGGGGAAAACTATGGCTACACCTTC. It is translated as CASSSSDRENRGENYGYTF.

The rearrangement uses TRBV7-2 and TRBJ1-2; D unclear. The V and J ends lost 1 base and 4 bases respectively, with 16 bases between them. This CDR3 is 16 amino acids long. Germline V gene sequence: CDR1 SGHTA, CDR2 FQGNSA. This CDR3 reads CASSLDSGFSRYGYTF. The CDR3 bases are TGTGCCAGCAGCTTAGATTCGGGATTTTCTCGCTATGGCTACACCTTC. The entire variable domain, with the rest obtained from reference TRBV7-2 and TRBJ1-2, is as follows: GAGVSQSPSNKVTEKGKDVELRCDPISGHTALYWYRQSLGQGLEFLIYFQGNSAPDKSGLPSDRFSAERTGGSVSTLTIQRTQQEDSAVYLCASSLDSGFSRYGYTFGSGTRLTVV.

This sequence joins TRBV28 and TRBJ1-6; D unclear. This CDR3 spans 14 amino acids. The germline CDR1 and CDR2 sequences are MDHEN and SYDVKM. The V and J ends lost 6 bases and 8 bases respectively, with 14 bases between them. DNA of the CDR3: TGTGCCAGCAGCACGGGATCCCCACATTCACCCCTCCACTTT. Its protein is CASSTGSPHSPLHF.

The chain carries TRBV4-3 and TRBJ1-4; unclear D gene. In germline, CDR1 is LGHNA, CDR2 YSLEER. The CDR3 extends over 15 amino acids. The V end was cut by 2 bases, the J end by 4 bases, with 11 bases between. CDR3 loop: CASSQQKGVNEKLFF. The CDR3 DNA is TGCGCCAGCAGCCAACAAAAGGGCGTTAATGAAAAACTGTTTTTT.

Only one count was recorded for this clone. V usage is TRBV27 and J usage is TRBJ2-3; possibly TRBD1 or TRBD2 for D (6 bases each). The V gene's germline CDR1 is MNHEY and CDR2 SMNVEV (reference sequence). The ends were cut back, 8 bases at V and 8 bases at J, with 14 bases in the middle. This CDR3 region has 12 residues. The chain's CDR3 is CASVTEGGTQYF. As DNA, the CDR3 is TGTGCCAGCGTGACCGAGGGGGGTACGCAGTATTTT.

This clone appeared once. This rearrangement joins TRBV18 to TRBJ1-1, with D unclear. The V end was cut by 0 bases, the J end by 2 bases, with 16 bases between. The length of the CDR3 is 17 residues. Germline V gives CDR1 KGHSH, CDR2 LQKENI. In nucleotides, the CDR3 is TGTGCCAGCTCACCACCCAAGGGCTCGCGCGTAAACACTGAAGCTTTCTTT. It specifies CASSPPKGSRVNTEAFF.

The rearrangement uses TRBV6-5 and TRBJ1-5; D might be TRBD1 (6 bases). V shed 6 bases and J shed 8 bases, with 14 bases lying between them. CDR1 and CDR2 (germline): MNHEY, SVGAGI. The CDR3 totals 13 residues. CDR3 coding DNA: TGTGCCAGCAGCCAGCAGGGGTGGGAGCCCCAGCATTTT. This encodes CASSQQGWEPQHF.

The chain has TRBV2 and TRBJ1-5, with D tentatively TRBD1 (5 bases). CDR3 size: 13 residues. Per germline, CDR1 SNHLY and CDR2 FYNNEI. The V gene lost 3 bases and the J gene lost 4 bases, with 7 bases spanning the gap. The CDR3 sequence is CASSEGHNQPQHF. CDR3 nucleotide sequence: TGTGCCAGCAGTGAGGGGCATAATCAGCCCCAGCATTTT. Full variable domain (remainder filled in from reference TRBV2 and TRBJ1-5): EPEVTQTPSHQVTQMGQEVILRCVPISNHLYFYWYRQILGQKVEFLVSFYNNEISEKSEIFDDQFSVERPDGSNFTLKIRSTKLEDSAMYFCASSEGHNQPQHFGDGTRLSIL.

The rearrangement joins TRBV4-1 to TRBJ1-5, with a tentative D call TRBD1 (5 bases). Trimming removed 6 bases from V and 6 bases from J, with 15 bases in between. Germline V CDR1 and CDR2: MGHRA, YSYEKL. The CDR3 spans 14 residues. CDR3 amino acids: CASRPTGSGQPQHF. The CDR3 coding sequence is TGCGCCAGCAGACCCACAGGATCGGGTCAGCCCCAGCATTTT.

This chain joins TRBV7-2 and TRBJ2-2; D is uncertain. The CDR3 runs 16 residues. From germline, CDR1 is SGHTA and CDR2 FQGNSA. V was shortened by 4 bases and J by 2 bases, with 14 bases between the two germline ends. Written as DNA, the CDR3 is TGTGCCAGCAGCTCAACCCCCATCACAAACACCGGGGAGCTGTTTTTT. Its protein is CASSSTPITNTGELFF.